Here is one TCR beta chain with its context. The antigen is unknown. This entry comes from a study of shared clonotypes between healthy human individuals. Across the study: Used for every donor were three CD4 naive, three CD4 memory, two CD8 naive and one CD8 memory plate.

Clones were sequenced by immunoSEQ multiplex PCR, and TCRdb holds only the in-frame ones, with some missing. The table includes roughly 2.1 million clones, about 93% detected once. Points from the study as a whole: Clonotypes shared by all four sorted-subset donors had higher generation probabilities than non-shared clonotypes. The low donor count limited represented genetic and exposure-history diversity.

Terminally differentiated effector memory CD45RA+ cells were excluded from the naive CD8 cells, which were CD45RO-negative and positively selected for CCR7. Within Nashville, Tennessee resided all donors, each a Caucasian adult. Losses at the gene ends were 5 bases for V and 5 bases for J; bases not matched to a gene: 10. The CDR3 runs to 16 residues. Germline loops: CDR1 LNHDA, CDR2 SQIVND (reference sequence). J is TRBJ2-7 and V is TRBV19; 12 bases map to TRBD2. The clonotype was recovered from a man aged 18 to 35 in good health. Some clones in this sample may be carry-over from other donors' samples. The specimen was naive CD8+ T cells from PBMCs. The CDR3 loop is CASSLRLAGARDEQYF. Written as DNA, the CDR3 is TGTGCCAGTAGTCTACGACTAGCGGGAGCTAGGGACGAGCAGTACTTC.